A single sample gave rise to the 8 T cell receptor beta chains below, sequenced in a study of a mutant IDH1 vaccine in newly diagnosed glioma. Profiled with immunoSEQ multiplex PCR; TCRdb holds only in-frame clones, not every one. The sample has fewer than 150,000 clones; 90% are singletons. Time point defined: week 11, during vaccination. With topical imiquimod, each dose of the vaccine consisted of 300 ug of mutant IDH1 20-mer peptide. Antigens for these TCRs are unknown. Specimen: PBMCs, collected from a glioma patient whose treatment included an IDH1 peptide vaccine. All receptors come from a woman in her 50s with glioma.

V and J are TRBV13 and TRBJ2-7, with 9 bases lining up with TRBD2. The germline V gene encodes CDR1 PRHDT and CDR2 FYEKMQ (reference sequence). The CDR3 runs to 14 residues. Germline trimming cut 3 bases from V and 4 bases from J; bases unmatched to any gene: 4. The CDR3 sequence: CASSFGTSKYEQYF. The CDR3 bases are TGTGCCAGCAGCTTCGGGACTAGCAAGTACGAGCAGTACTTC.

The V gene is TRBV5-1, the J gene TRBJ1-2, with D unclear. CDR1 and CDR2 from the germline V gene are SGHRS and YFSETQ. The length of the CDR3 is 13 residues. With 0 bases removed from V and 4 bases from J, the gap between germline ends came to 7 bases. The CDR3 here is CASSLEGLYGYTF. CDR3 bases: TGCGCCAGCAGCTTGGAAGGGCTCTATGGCTACACCTTC.

The chain carries TRBV7-6 and TRBJ1-3; D perhaps matches TRBD1 (5 bases). Germline CDR1 reads SGHVS; CDR2 reads FNYEAQ. V lost 6 bases, J lost 0 bases, and 6 bases lay in between. The CDR3 sequence is 13 residues long. The CDR3 bases are TGTGCCAGCAGGGGGCTCTCTGGAAACACCATATATTTT. The encoded protein is CASRGLSGNTIYF.

V usage is TRBV30 and J usage is TRBJ2-7; weak D call: TRBD1 (5 bases). The CDR3 is 12 amino acids. CDR1 and CDR2 from the germline V gene are GTSNPN and SVGIG (reference sequence). V was cut by 5 bases and J by 0 bases, with 8 bases left in between. CDR3 DNA: TGTGCCTGGGAACAGGCCTCCTACGAGCAGTACTTC. It yields the protein CAWEQASYEQYF. The entire variable domain, with the rest obtained from reference TRBV30 and TRBJ2-7, is as follows: SQTIHQWPATLVQPVGSPLSLECTVEGTSNPNLYWYRQAAGRGLQLLFYSVGIGQISSEVPQNLSASRPQDRQFILSSKKLLLSDSGFYLCAWEQASYEQYFGPGTRLTVT.

The chain employs TRBV12-5 and TRBJ1-1, with a tentative D call TRBD1 (6 bases). The CDR3 consists of 15 residues. V lost 7 bases to trimming and J lost 1 base, with 16 bases between them. Per germline, CDR1 LGHNT and CDR2 FRNRAP. DNA of the CDR3: TGTGCTAGTGACCTTTCACAGGGAGCGAACACTGAAGCTTTCTTT. Translation gives CASDLSQGANTEAFF.

The chain couples TRBV18 to TRBJ2-5; D assignment may be TRBD1 or TRBD2 (5 bases each). TRBJ2-7 matches the DNA end more closely, so the J call is doubtful. The germline V gene encodes CDR1 KGHSH and CDR2 LQKENI. This CDR3 has 13 amino acids. The CDR3 DNA is TGTGCCAGCTCACGGGACCCCGAAGCCGAGCAGTACTTC. Protein: CASSRDPEAEQYF.

This chain joins TRBV7-3 and TRBJ2-3; the D gene is possibly TRBD2 (6 bases). The CDR3 extends over 16 amino acids. Germline loops: CDR1 SGHTA, CDR2 FQGTGA. Trimming stripped 1 base from V and 6 bases from J, with 17 bases between. CDR3: CASSLSGGNIRDTQYF. The CDR3 coding sequence is TGTGCCAGCAGCTTAAGCGGCGGGAATATCAGGGATACGCAGTATTTT. Complete variable domain (other parts from reference TRBV7-3 and TRBJ2-3): GAGVSQTPSNKVTEKGKYVELRCDPISGHTALYWYRQSLGQGPEFLIYFQGTGAADDSGLPNDRFFAVRPEGSVSTLKIQRTERGDSAVYLCASSLSGGNIRDTQYFGPGTRLTVL.

The rearrangement links TRBV5-1 to TRBJ2-1; D is ambiguous. This CDR3 region has 16 residues. The germline V gene has CDR1 SGHRS and CDR2 YFSETQ. V was cut by 5 bases and J by 4 bases, with 19 bases left in between. CDR3: CASSDSEAHPYNEQFF. CDR3 DNA: TGCGCCAGCAGTGACTCTGAGGCCCACCCATACAATGAGCAGTTCTTC.